These 8 T cell receptor beta chains were sequenced from one sample in a study of tumor-infiltrating lymphocytes in primary liver carcinoma. Unsorted whole blood yielded the blood RNA, and germline DNA was also extracted. Making TCR beta cDNA involved approximately 0.5 ug total RNA and a constant-region primer. Slightly modified ARM-PCR with three nested multiplex PCR rounds yielded TCR beta libraries. The first two PCR rounds used TRBV1-TRBV30 primers with a Cbeta primer, approximately 10 cycles each. MiXCR, run by TCRdb on the multiplex PCR reads, gives a single entry per CDR3 protein. This sample carries fewer than 350,000 distinct CDR3 sequences, less than 75% of them seen once, and the ten largest clones take about 6%. The sequencing input was peripheral blood. These receptors came from a man in his forties with primary liver carcinoma and hepatitis B virus infection.

A note on this clonotype: A much bigger clone sits one base away, suggesting this may be a read error. This chain links TRBV6-6 with TRBJ2-5; 14 bases are shared with TRBD2. Germline V lookup: CDR1 MNHNY, CDR2 SVGAGI (reference sequence). This CDR3 region has 19 residues. The CDR3 DNA reads TGTACCAGCAGTCCCCGGGCTTGGGGACTAGCGGGAGAGAAAGAGACCCAGTACTTC. The encoded protein is CTSSPRAWGLAGEKETQYF.

This clonotype has a count of ten or more. This chain links TRBV6-5 with TRBJ2-7; no firm D call. Germline loops: CDR1 MNHEY, CDR2 SVGAGI. The V and J ends lost 0 bases and 2 bases respectively, with 11 bases between them. The CDR3 is 15 residues long. The CDR3 DNA reads as TGTGCCAGCAGTTACTCGGCAGGTACTACCTACGAGCAGTACTTC. It is translated as CASSYSAGTTYEQYF.

The chain has TRBV10-3 and TRBJ2-5; D ambiguous. The germline V and J ends were trimmed by 6 bases and 1 base, with 12 bases remaining between them. This CDR3 contains 14 residues. Germline V gene data show CDR1 as ENHRY and CDR2 as SYGVKD. Here the CDR3 reads CAIRGSAPQETQYF. The CDR3 coding sequence is TGTGCCATCAGAGGTTCGGCACCCCAAGAGACCCAGTACTTC.

In regard to this clonotype: This may come from a read error, since a much larger clone is one base off. The chain uses TRBV10-3 and TRBJ2-3; 9 positions match TRBD1. V gave up 4 bases and J gave up 5 bases; unmatched junction bases: 10. Per germline, CDR1 ENHRY and CDR2 SYGVKD. The CDR3 is 16 amino acids. The CDR3 nucleotides read TGTGCCATCAGTGGAATCACAGGGGGCAATGAAGATACGCAGTATTTT. Translated, it gives CAISGITGGNEDTQYF.

As to this clonotype: Compared with germline, one end of the junction differs, possibly owing to a read error. This sequence joins TRBV12-5 and TRBJ1-6; TRBD1 is a possible D gene (6 bases). Germline CDR1 and CDR2: LGHNT and FRNRAP. The CDR3 contains 13 residues. CDR3 residues: CATGLDETGPLHF. CDR3 nucleotides: TGTGCTACTGGTTTGGACGAGACAGGCCCCCTCCACTTT. Filled out from reference TRBV12-5 and TRBJ1-6, the complete variable domain reads DARVTQTPRHKVTEMGQEVTMRCQPILGHNTVFWYRQTMMQGLELLAYFRNRAPLDDSGMPKDRFSAEMPDATLATLKIQPSEPRDSAVYFCATGLDETGPLHFGNGTRLTVT.

This chain connects TRBV11-2 to TRBJ2-2; 9 nucleotides match TRBD1. CDR1 is SGHAT, CDR2 FQNNGV, per germline. The length of the CDR3 is 19 residues. J gave up 8 bases and V 1 base, and 17 bases lay outside the gene matches. The CDR3 DNA follows: TGTGCCAGCAGCTTAGCCCCAACGGGGACAGGGTTAAGTTTTGGGGAGCTGTTTTTT. It specifies CASSLAPTGTGLSFGELFF.

This clonotype occurred many times. This chain links TRBV6-1 with TRBJ2-1; 15 bases agree with TRBD2. CDR3 size: 18 residues. Germline-derived CDR1 and CDR2 are MNHNS and SASEGT. The V gene end was trimmed by 7 bases and the J gene end by 4 bases; junction bases not matched to a gene: 11. CDR3 in amino acids: CASIGGTSGRLGYNEQFF. The CDR3 DNA reads as TGTGCCAGCATTGGAGGGACTAGCGGGAGGCTTGGTTACAATGAGCAGTTCTTC.

This clonotype has just a few counts. This chain links TRBV7-9 with TRBJ2-3; 7 nucleotides align to TRBD1. V was pared by 4 bases and J by 0 bases, with 4 bases of the junction left unmatched. The CDR3 totals 15 residues. Germline CDR1 is SEHNR and CDR2 is FQNEAQ (reference sequence). The CDR3 here is CASSYRGRSTDTQYF. The DNA for the CDR3 is TGTGCCAGCAGCTACAGGGGACGTAGCACAGATACGCAGTATTTT.